The T cell receptor beta chain under discussion was sequenced for a study of shared clonotypes between healthy human individuals. Broader study findings: Investigators collected only blood, and repertoires in tissues likely differ. The naive CD4 repertoires of several donors were compared, and about 5% of clonotypes were shared.

This CDR3 spans 12 amino acids. V was shortened by 2 bases and J by 4 bases, with 5 bases between the two germline ends. Germline V CDR1 and CDR2: ENHRY, SYGVKD. Worth noting for this clone: Its specificity is not known. Other nucleotide sequences from this sample produce the same CDR3.

TCRdb's table, derived via immunoSEQ multiplex PCR, lists solely in-frame clones and lacks some. The sample holds roughly 2.5 million clones, about 92% seen once. This clonotype was obtained from a man younger than 35 in good health. Sequencing was carried out using naive CD4+ T cells sorted from blood. Documented subset: CD45RA+ positively selected. The chain uses TRBV10-3 and TRBJ1-2; D not certain. The CDR3 DNA reads TGTGCCATCAGTGAGGGTGGCTATGGCTACACCTTC. It specifies CAISEGGYGYTF.